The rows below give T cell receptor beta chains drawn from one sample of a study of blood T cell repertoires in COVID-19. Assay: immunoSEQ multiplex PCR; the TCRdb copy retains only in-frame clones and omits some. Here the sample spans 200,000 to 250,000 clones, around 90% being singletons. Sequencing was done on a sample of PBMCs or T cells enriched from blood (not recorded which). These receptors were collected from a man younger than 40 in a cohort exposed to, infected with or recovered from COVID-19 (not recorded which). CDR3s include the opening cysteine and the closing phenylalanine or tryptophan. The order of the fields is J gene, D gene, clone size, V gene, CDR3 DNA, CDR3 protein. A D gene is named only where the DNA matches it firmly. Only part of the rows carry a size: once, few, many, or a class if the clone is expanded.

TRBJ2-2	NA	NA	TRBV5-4	TGTGCCAGCAGCTTGGCCGCCCTAGAAACCGGGGAGCTGTTTTTT	CASSLAALETGELFF
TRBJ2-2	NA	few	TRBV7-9	TGTGCCAGCAGAAGACAGGGAGGTACCGGGGAGCTGTTTTTT	CASRRQGGTGELFF
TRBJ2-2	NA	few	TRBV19	TGTGCCAGTAGTATCAGGCGCTTGAACACCGGGGAGCTGTTTTTT	CASSIRRLNTGELFF
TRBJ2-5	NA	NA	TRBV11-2	TGTGCCAGCAGCTTAGTTCTAGTCCAAGAGACCCAGTACTTC	CASSLVLVQETQYF
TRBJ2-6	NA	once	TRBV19	TGTGCCAGTAGTATACCCAGGGCTGGGGCCAACGTCCTGACTTTC	CASSIPRAGANVLTF
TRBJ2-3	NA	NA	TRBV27	TGTGCCAGCAGTTTATCCCCATCCCCCACAGATACGCAGTATTTT	CASSLSPSPTDTQYF
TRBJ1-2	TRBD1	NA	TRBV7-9	TGTGCCAGCAGCTTAGGGGACAGAATGAACTATGGCTACACCTTC	CASSLGDRMNYGYTF
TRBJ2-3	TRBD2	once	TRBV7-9	TGTGCCAGCAGCTTAGGGACAGGCTACGGACTAGCGCACACAGATACGCAGTATTTT	CASSLGTGYGLAHTDTQYF
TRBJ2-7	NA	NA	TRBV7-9	TGTGCCAGCAGCTTAGATGTAGCCTACGAGCAGTACTTC	CASSLDVAYEQYF
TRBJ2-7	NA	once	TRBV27	TGTGCCAGCAGGGGGATAGGACTATATCAATACGAGCAGTACTTC	CASRGIGLYQYEQYF
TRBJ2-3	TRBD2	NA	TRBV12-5	TGTGCTAGTGGTTTCTCACCCGGGACTAGCGGCACAGATACGCAGTATTTT	CASGFSPGTSGTDTQYF
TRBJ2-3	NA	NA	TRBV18	TGTGCCAGCTCGGAGGGGCGCACAGATACGCAGTATTTT	CASSEGRTDTQYF
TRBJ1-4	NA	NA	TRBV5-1	TGCGCCAGCAGGTCGCGGGGCGGACTGGGGTCTAATGAAAAACTGTTTTTT	CASRSRGGLGSNEKLFF
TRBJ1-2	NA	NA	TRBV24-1	TGTGCCACCAGCGATCGTACAGGGCGGCCTCCCTATGGCTACACCTTC	CATSDRTGRPPYGYTF
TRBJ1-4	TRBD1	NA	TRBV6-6	TGTGCCAGCAGTCCTCCGGGACAGGGCAGTGAAAAACTGTTTTTT	CASSPPGQGSEKLFF